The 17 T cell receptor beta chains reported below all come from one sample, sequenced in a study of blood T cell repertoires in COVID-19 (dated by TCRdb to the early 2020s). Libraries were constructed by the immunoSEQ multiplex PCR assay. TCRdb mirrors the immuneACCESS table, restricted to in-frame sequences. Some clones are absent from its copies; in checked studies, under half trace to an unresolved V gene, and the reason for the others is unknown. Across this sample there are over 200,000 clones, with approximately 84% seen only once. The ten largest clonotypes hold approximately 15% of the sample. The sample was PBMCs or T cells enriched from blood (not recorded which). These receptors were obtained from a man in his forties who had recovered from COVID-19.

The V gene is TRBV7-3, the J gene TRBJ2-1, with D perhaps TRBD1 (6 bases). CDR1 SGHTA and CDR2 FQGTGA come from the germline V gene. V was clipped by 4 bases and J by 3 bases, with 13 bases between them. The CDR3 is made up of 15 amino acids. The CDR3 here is CASSSTGLNYNEQFF. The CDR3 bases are TGTGCCAGCAGCTCGACAGGCTTGAACTACAATGAGCAGTTCTTC. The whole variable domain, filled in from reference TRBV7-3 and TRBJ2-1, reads GAGVSQTPSNKVTEKGKYVELRCDPISGHTALYWYRQSLGQGPEFLIYFQGTGAADDSGLPNDRFFAVRPEGSVSTLKIQRTERGDSAVYLCASSSTGLNYNEQFFGPGTRLTVL.

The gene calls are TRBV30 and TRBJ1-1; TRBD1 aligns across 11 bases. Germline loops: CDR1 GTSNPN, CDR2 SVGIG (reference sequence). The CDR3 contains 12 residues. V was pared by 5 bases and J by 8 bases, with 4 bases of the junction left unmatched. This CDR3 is CAWRDRGREAFF. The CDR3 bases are TGTGCCTGGCGGGACAGGGGGAGAGAAGCTTTCTTT.

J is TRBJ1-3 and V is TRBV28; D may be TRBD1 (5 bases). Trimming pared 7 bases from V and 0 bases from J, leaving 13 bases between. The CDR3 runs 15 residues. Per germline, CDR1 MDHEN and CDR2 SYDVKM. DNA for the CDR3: TGTGCCAGCAATACGGGGACTTTCTCTGGAAACACCATATATTTT. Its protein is CASNTGTFSGNTIYF. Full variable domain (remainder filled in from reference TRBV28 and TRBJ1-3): DVKVTQSSRYLVKRTGEKVFLECVQDMDHENMFWYRQDPGLGLRLIYFSYDVKMKEKGDIPEGYSVSREKKERFSLILESASTNQTSMYLCASNTGTFSGNTIYFGEGSWLTVV.

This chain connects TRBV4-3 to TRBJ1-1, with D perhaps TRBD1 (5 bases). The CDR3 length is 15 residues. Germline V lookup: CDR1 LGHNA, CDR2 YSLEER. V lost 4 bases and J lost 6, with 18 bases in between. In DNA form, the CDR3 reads TGCGCCAGCAGCCCACGTCCGGAGGGGATCGCTGAAGCTTTCTTT. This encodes CASSPRPEGIAEAFF.

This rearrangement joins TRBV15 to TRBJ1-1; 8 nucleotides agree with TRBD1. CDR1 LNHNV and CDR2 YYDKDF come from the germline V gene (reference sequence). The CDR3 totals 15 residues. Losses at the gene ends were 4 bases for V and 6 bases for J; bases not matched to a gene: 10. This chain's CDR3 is CATSTTLRGQAEAFF. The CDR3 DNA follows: TGTGCCACCAGCACAACTCTCAGGGGGCAGGCTGAAGCTTTCTTT.

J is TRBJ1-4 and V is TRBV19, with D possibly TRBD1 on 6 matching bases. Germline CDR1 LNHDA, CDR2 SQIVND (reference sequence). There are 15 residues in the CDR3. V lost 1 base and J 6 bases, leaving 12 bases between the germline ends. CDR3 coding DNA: TGTGCCAGTAGTATAGCCCAGGGGTCATATGAAAAACTGTTTTTT. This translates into CASSIAQGSYEKLFF. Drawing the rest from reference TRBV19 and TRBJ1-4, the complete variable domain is DGGITQSPKYLFRKEGQNVTLSCEQNLNHDAMYWYRQDPGQGLRLIYYSQIVNDFQKGDIAEGYSVSREKKESFPLTVTSAQKNPTAFYLCASSIAQGSYEKLFFGSGTQLSVL.

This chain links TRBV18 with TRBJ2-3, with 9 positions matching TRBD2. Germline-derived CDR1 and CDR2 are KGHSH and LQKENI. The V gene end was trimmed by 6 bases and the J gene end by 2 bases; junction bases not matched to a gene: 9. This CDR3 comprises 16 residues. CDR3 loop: CASSVRQRGDTDTQYF. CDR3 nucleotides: TGTGCCAGCTCGGTTCGGCAGCGGGGGGACACAGATACGCAGTATTTT.

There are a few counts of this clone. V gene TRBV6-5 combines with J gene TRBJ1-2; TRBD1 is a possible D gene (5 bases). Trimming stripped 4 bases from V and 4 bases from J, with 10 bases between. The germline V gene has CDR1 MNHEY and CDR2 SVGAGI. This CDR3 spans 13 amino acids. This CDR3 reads CASSLGGGYGYTF. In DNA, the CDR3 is TGTGCCAGCAGTTTGGGGGGAGGCTATGGCTACACCTTC.

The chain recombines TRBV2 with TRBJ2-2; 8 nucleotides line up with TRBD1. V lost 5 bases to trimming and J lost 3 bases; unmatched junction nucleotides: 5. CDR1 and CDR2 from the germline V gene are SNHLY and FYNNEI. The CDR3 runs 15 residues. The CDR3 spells CASSLDRGYTGELFF. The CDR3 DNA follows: TGTGCCAGCAGTCTTGACAGGGGTTACACCGGGGAGCTGTTTTTT.

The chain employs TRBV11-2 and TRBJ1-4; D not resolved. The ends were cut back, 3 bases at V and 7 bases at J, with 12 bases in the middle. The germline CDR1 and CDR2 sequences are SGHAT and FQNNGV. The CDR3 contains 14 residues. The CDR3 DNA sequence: TGTGCCAGCAGCTTCGGCGGGATTGGTGAAAAACTGTTTTTT. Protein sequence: CASSFGGIGEKLFF.

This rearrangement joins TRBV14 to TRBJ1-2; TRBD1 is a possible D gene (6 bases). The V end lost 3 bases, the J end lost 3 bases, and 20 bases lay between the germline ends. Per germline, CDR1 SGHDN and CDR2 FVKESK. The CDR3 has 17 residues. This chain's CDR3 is CASSQTYLRGLYYGYTF. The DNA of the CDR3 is TGTGCCAGCAGCCAGACCTACCTCAGGGGTCTATACTATGGCTACACCTTC.

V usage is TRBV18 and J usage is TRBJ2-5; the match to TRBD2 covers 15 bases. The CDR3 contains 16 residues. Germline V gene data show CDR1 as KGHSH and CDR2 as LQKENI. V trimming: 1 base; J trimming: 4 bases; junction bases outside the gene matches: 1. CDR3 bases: TGTGCCAGCTCACCACGGACTAGCGGGGGGGGAGAGACCCAGTACTTC. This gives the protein CASSPRTSGGGETQYF. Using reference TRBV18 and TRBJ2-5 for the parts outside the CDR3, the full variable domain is NAGVMQNPRHLVRRRGQEARLRCSPMKGHSHVYWYRQLPEEGLKFMVYLQKENIIDESGMPKERFSAEFPKEGPSILRIQQVVRGDSAAYFCASSPRTSGGGETQYFGPGTRLLVL.

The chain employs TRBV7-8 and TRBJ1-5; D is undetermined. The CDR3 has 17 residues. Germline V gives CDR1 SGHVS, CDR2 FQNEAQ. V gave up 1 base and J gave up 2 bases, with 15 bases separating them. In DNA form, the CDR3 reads TGTGCCAGCAGCTTAGGCCCAGCCCCAGGTGGCAATCAGCCCCAGCATTTT. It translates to CASSLGPAPGGNQPQHF.

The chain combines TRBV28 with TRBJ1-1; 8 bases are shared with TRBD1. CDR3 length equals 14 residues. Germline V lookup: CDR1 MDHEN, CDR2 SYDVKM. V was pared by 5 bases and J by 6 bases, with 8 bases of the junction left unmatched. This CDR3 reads CASSPRTGIAEAFF. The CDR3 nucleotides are TGTGCCAGCAGTCCCCGGACAGGGATCGCTGAAGCTTTCTTT.

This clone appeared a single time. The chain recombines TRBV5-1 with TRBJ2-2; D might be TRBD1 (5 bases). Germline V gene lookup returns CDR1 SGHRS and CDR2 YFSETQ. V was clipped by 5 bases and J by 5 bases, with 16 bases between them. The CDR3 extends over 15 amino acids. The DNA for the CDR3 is TGCGCCAGCAGGCCTCAGGGTTTGGGGACCGGGGAGCTGTTTTTT. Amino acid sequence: CASRPQGLGTGELFF.

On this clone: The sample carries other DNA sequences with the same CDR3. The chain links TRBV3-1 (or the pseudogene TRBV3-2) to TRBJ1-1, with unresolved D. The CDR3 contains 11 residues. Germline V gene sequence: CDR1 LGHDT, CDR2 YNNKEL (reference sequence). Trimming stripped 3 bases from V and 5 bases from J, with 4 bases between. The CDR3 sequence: CASSHSTEAFF. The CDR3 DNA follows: TGTGCCAGCAGCCATTCTACTGAAGCTTTCTTT.

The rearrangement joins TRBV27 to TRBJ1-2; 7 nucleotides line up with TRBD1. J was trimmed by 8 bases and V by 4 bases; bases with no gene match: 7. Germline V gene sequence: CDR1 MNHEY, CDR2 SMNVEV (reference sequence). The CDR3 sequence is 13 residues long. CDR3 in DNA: TGTGCCAGCAGTTCACAGGGGAATAGGGGCTACACCTTC. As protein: CASSSQGNRGYTF.